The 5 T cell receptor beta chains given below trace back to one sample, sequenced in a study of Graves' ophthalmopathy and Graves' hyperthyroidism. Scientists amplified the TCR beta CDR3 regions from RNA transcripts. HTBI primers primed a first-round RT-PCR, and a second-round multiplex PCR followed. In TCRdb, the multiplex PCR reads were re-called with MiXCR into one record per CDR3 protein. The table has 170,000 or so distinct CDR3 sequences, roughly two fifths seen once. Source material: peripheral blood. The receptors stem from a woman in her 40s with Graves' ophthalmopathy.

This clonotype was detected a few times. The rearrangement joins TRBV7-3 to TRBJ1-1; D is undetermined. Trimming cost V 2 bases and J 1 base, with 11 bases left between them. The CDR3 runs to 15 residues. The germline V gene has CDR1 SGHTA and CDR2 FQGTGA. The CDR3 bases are TGTGCCAGCAGCTTATATCCCGGAAGGAACACTGAAGCTTTCTTT. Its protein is CASSLYPGRNTEAFF.

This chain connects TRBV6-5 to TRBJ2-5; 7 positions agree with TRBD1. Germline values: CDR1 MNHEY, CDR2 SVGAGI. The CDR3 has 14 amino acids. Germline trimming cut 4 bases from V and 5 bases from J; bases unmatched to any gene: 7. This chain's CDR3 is CASSSSTGTETQYF. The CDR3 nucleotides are TGTGCCAGCAGTTCCTCGACAGGGACGGAGACCCAGTACTTC.

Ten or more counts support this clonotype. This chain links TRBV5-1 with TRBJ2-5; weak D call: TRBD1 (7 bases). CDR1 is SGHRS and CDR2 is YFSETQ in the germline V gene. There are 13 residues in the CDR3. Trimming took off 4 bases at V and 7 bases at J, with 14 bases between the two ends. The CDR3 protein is CASSAGQRGTQYF. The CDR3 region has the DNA TGCGCCAGCAGCGCGGGACAGAGGGGGACCCAGTACTTC.

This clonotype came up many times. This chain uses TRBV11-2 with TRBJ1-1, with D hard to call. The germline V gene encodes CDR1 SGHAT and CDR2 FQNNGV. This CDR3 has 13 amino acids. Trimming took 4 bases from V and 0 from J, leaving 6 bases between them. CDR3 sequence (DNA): TGTGCCAGCAGCTCCCAGCTGAACACTGAAGCTTTCTTT. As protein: CASSSQLNTEAFF.

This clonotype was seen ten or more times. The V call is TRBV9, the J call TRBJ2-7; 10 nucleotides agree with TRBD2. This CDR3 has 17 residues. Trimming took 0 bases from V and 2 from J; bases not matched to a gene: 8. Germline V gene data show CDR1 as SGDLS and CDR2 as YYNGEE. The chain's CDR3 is CASSVGASGGHTYEQYF. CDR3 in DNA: TGTGCCAGCAGCGTAGGGGCTAGCGGGGGTCACACCTACGAGCAGTACTTC.